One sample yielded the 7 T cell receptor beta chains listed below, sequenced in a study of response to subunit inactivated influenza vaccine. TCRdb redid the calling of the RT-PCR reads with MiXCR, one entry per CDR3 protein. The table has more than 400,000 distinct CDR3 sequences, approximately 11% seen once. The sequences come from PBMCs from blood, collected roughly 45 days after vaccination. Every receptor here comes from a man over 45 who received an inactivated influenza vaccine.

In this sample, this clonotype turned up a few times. The CDR3 DNA reads as TGTGCCAGCAGCTCGACAGGGCCAGATACGCAGTATTTT. Protein product: CASSSTGPDTQYF. This chain links TRBV7-3 with TRBJ2-3; 7 bases are shared with TRBD1. CDR3 length: 13 residues. J lost 4 bases, V lost 4 bases, and 2 bases had no gene match. CDR1 and CDR2 (germline): SGHTA, FQGTGA.

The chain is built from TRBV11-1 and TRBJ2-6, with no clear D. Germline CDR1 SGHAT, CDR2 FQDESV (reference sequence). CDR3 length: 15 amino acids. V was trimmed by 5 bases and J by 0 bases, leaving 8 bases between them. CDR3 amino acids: CASSLSISGANVLTF. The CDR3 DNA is TGTGCCAGCAGCCTGTCAATCTCTGGGGCCAACGTCCTGACTTTC.

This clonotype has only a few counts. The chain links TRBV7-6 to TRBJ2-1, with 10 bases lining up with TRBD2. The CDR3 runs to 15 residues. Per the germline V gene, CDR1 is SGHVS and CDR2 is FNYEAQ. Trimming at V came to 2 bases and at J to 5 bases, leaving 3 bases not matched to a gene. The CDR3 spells CASSLSGGGDNEQFF. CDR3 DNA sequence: TGTGCCAGCAGCTTAAGCGGGGGGGGCGACAATGAGCAGTTCTTC.

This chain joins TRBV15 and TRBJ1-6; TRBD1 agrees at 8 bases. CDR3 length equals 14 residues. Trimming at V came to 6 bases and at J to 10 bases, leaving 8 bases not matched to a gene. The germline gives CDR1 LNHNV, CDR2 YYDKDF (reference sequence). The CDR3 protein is CATSKGQELSPLHF. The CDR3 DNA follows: TGTGCCACCAGTAAGGGACAGGAATTGTCACCCCTCCACTTT.

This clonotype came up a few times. In DNA, the CDR3 is TGTGCCAGCTCGCTAAAGGCACTAGCGGCCTTGTACAATGAGCAGTTCTTC. Its protein product is CASSLKALAALYNEQFF. The chain joins TRBV18 to TRBJ2-1; 8 bases match TRBD2. Germline V gene data show CDR1 as KGHSH and CDR2 as LQKENI. The CDR3 has 17 amino acids. The J segment lost 4 bases and the V segment lost 6 bases, leaving 14 bases of the junction unmatched.

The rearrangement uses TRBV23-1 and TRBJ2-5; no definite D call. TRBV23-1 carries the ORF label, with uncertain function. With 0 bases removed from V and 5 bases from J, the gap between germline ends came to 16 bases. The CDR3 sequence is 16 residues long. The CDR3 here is CASSQSSKVGRETQYF. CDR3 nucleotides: TGCGCCAGCAGTCAATCTAGTAAGGTTGGAAGGGAGACCCAGTACTTC.

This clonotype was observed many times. CDR3: CASSFGTAGELFF. In DNA form, the CDR3 reads TGTGCCAGCAGTTTCGGGACTGCCGGGGAGCTGTTTTTT. The V and J genes are TRBV12-3 or TRBV12-4 and TRBJ2-2; a possible D gene is TRBD2 (6 bases). Trimming removed 3 bases at V and 6 bases at J, with 8 bases between. This CDR3 region has 13 residues.